This T cell receptor (beta chain) is from a study of blood T cells in healthy people across ages (dated by TCRdb to the mid-2010s). In the study overall: Template switching captured roughly one uniquely barcoded TCR beta cDNA molecule per two T cells in model experiments. To avoid experimental bias, donors of different ages were randomly spread across the sequencing lanes. Age-related changes in TCR beta repertoire diversity were measured in the study by deep sequencing normalized with unique cDNA molecular identifiers. Donors were grouped into four age groups: young (average roughly 15 years), middle-aged (39), aged (roughly 62) and long-lived (around 80). Two additional independent replicas of 1 million unique cDNA reads from the same blood draw were analyzed for two donors (one aged 18 to 30 and one aged 80 or older).

Donors were a few dozen systemically healthy Caucasian individuals from Russia aged roughly 6 to 100 years. Each donor gave ten milliliters of peripheral blood, collected into EDTA-treated Vacutainer tubes. PBMCs were isolated by Ficoll-Paque density-gradient centrifugation, with at least 6.5 million obtained per sample. Trizol reagent was used to extract total RNA from the PBMCs, yielding at least 5.5 micrograms per sample. Naive CD45RAhigh/CD27high T cell percentages were measured by flow cytometry on a PBMC aliquot from every donor. What the research found in general, with its limitations: Total diversity estimates from one million sequenced T cells were considered lower bounds and underestimates. There was a strong correlation between observed TCR beta diversity and the percentage of naive T cells measured by flow cytometry. The long-lived group showed more naive CD4+ T cells, fewer expanded clones and increased TCR diversity than the aged group, suggesting age selection. Because donor CMV infection status was unknown, age-related changes in expanded clonotypes were potentially confounded. Since profiling was done on bulk unsorted PBMCs, naive and antigen-experienced compartments could not be conclusively compared. Observed TCR beta diversity per million T cells fell roughly linearly with age, and a significant reduction was already apparent by age around 40.

CDR1 and CDR2 are read off the germline V gene as LGHNA and YSLEER. V is cut by 0 bases and J by 2 bases, and the space between the germline ends is 13 bases. The CDR3 has 16 amino acids, counting the end cysteine and phenylalanine. The CDR3 DNA has 48 bases and is translated from base 1. Libraries were prepared through 5' RACE. The instrument given in TCRdb is Illumina HiSeq 2500. The second PCR ran for about 6 to 11 cycles and used a J-beta primer mix along with a sample-barcoded 5' primer. Each TCR beta cDNA molecule received a unique molecular identifier from a template-switch 5' adaptor carrying 12 random nucleotides. Each sample yielded at least 2.5 million CDR3-containing paired-end reads. The Mint cDNA synthesis kit, primed by a TRBC-specific oligonucleotide, was used to synthesize first-strand cDNA from all RNA. Following uracil-DNA glycosylase treatment, a first 18-cycle PCR with universal primers M1SS and BC2_uni_R was performed on all cDNA. The original pipeline was this. For normalization, 1 million high-quality reads were randomly selected from each sample, with every read carrying a distinct molecular identifier. Instead of being binned into consensus sequences, reads with shared molecular identifiers were discarded. MiTCR, run with a Q25 quality threshold and the strictest error-elimination algorithm, handled CDR3 identification, clonotype clustering and error correction. A nonparametric unseen species model using Euler transformation provided a lower-bound estimate of total TCR beta diversity. TCRdb trimmed the raw reads at Q25, called clones with MiXCR and kept productive beta chains. Rows are combined by CDR3 protein, so each entry shows the most common genes and DNA. TCRdb, not the original authors, processed these V and J calls. This sample is represented by 1.5 million to 2 million distinct CDR3 sequences; about 50% of them were singletons. Over 2% of the sample is taken by the ten largest.

Concerning this clonotype itself: Its cognate antigen has yet to be identified. No base quality values were provided; no much bigger clone lies one nucleotide off.

Material for sequencing was blood. The sequence joins TRBV4-3 to TRBJ2-5; confidence is insufficient to name the D gene. The clonotype originates from a woman aged 35 to 49 in good health. The DNA sequence is as follows: TGCGCCAGCAGCCAAGACCCCCCAGGTTCTCAAGAGACCCAGTACTTC. It specifies CASSQDPPGSQETQYF.